Presented here are 17 T cell receptor beta chains from one specimen sequenced in a study of CD8 T cells in ankylosing spondylitis. Study-level results: The study identified a TCR beta motif of seven or eight highly homologous variants that appeared characteristic of ankylosing spondylitis blood.

A single record per CDR3 protein comes from TCRdb applying MiXCR to the 5' RACE reads. The sample records 200,000 to 250,000 distinct CDR3 sequences, roughly 18% being singletons. Their antigens are not known. Sequenced: blood, either unsorted or a sorted T cell fraction (not recorded which). The receptor source for this set is a male donor with ankylosing spondylitis.

This clonotype has just a few counts. The rearrangement links TRBV28 to TRBJ2-3; 8 bases fit TRBD1. This CDR3 has 15 amino acids. Germline V lookup: CDR1 MDHEN, CDR2 SYDVKM. Germline trimming cut 3 bases from V and 4 bases from J; bases unmatched to any gene: 6. The CDR3 DNA reads TGTGCCAGCAGTTTCCGGACAGGGAACGCAGATACGCAGTATTTT. Translation gives CASSFRTGNADTQYF.

This clonotype was seen more than once but under ten times. This sequence joins TRBV7-9 and TRBJ1-1; TRBD1 is a possible D gene (5 bases). From germline, CDR1 is SEHNR and CDR2 FQNEAQ (reference sequence). The CDR3 length is 16 residues. Trimming left V 3 bases short and J 2 bases short, with 16 bases between. CDR3 nucleotides: TGTGCCAGCAGCTTTAGAATCCGGGACCTAAACACTGAAGCTTTCTTT. Residues: CASSFRIRDLNTEAFF.

The chain is built from TRBV7-9 and TRBJ2-7; 8 bases are shared with TRBD2. The CDR3 is 14 amino acids. Per germline, CDR1 SEHNR and CDR2 FQNEAQ (reference sequence). V trimming: 4 bases; J trimming: 3 bases; junction bases outside the gene matches: 5. CDR3 nucleotides: TGTGCCAGCAGCTCTACTAGCGGACACTACGAGCAGTACTTC. Protein product: CASSSTSGHYEQYF.

In this sample, this clonotype turned up many times. The chain employs TRBV24-1 and TRBJ2-2; D remains unclear. There are 14 residues in the CDR3. CDR1 KGHDR and CDR2 SFDVKD come from the germline V gene. Trimming shortened V by 7 bases and J by 3 bases, and 11 bases separated the two germline ends. CDR3 nucleotide sequence: TGTGCCACCAGCGCAAATGAGGACACCGGGGAGCTGTTTTTT. It codes for CATSANEDTGELFF.

This clonotype occurred a few times. This sequence joins TRBV4-1 and TRBJ1-1; tentatively, D is TRBD1 (5 bases). CDR3 length: 14 amino acids. Looked up from germline, CDR1 is MGHRA and CDR2 is YSYEKL. With 2 bases removed from V and 2 bases from J, the gap between germline ends came to 9 bases. The CDR3 region is CASSQQQANTEAFF. CDR3 in DNA: TGCGCCAGCAGCCAACAACAGGCTAACACTGAAGCTTTCTTT.

The chain links TRBV20-1 to TRBJ1-2, with D perhaps TRBD1 (5 bases). V gave up 6 bases and J gave up 7 bases, with 18 bases separating them. This CDR3 has 13 residues. Looked up from germline, CDR1 is DFQATT and CDR2 is SNEGSKA (reference sequence). The CDR3 nucleotides are TGCAGTGCCCTAGGGGACGGAGTTTTTGGCTACACCTTC. Its translation is CSALGDGVFGYTF.

This clonotype was seen a few times. V usage is TRBV6-2 or TRBV6-3 and J usage is TRBJ2-1; 12 nucleotides agree with TRBD2. CDR3 length equals 17 residues. Germline CDR1 MNHEY, CDR2 SVGEGT. The ends lost 5 bases at V and 2 bases at J; junction bases unmatched: 7. The CDR3 protein is CASSAGTSGFTYNEQFF. The CDR3 DNA is TGTGCCAGCAGTGCCGGGACTAGCGGGTTTACCTACAATGAGCAGTTCTTC.

This rearrangement joins TRBV25-1 to TRBJ1-1; D is possibly TRBD1 (6 bases). Germline loops: CDR1 MGHDK, CDR2 SYGVNS. This CDR3 comprises 14 residues. V lost 4 bases and J 6 bases, leaving 15 bases between the germline ends. CDR3 coding DNA: TGTGCCAGCAGTGGTTTCGCAGGGGCCGCTGAAGCTTTCTTT. It specifies CASSGFAGAAEAFF.

This sequence joins TRBV30 and TRBJ2-5, with TRBD1 matching 12 bases. This CDR3 is built from 15 residues. Per the germline V gene, CDR1 is GTSNPN and CDR2 is SVGIG (reference sequence). V shed 5 bases and J 5 bases; nucleotides not matched to a gene: 9. The CDR3 region has the DNA TGTGCCTGGGGGGACAGGGGGCAAGTTGGGGAGACCCAGTACTTC. Translating gives CAWGDRGQVGETQYF.

This clonotype was found a few times. The rearrangement joins TRBV4-3 to TRBJ2-1; 15 nucleotides line up with TRBD2. This CDR3 region has 17 residues. Germline CDR1 and CDR2: LGHNA and YSLEER. J lost 9 bases, V lost 1 base, and 7 bases had no gene match. For the CDR3, the DNA is TGCGCCAGCAGCCAAGTGGGGACTAGCGGGAGGATCGGTGAGCAGTTCTTC. Translated: CASSQVGTSGRIGEQFF.

J is TRBJ1-6 and V is TRBV7-3; a weak D match, TRBD1 (5 bases). V was clipped by 1 base and J by 11 bases, with 12 bases between them. The CDR3 contains 14 residues. Germline-derived CDR1 and CDR2 are SGHTA and FQGTGA. CDR3 protein: CASSLNVGEAPLHF. CDR3 nucleotides: TGTGCCAGCAGCTTAAACGTAGGGGAGGCACCCCTCCACTTT.

The sample holds a few counts of this clonotype. This chain joins TRBV14 and TRBJ1-4; 12 nucleotides match TRBD1. The CDR3 consists of 17 residues. The V segment lost 4 bases and the J segment 6 bases; nucleotides outside the gene matches: 9. Germline CDR1 reads SGHDN; CDR2 reads FVKESK. The CDR3 bases are TGTGCCAGCAGCCCTTTGGGACAGGGGGCTTATGATGAAAAACTGTTTTTT. It translates to CASSPLGQGAYDEKLFF.

The table lists this clonotype with a few counts. V gene TRBV29-1 combines with J gene TRBJ2-2; 14 bases are a match to TRBD2. Trimming took 6 bases from V and 5 from J; bases not matched to a gene: 11. Germline CDR1 is SQVTM and CDR2 is ANQGSEA. The CDR3 length is 17 residues. CDR3 loop: CSVRGGLAGEGTGELFF. CDR3 bases: TGCAGCGTCCGAGGGGGACTAGCGGGAGAAGGTACCGGGGAGCTGTTTTTT.

This clonotype was counted a single time. This chain links TRBV7-9 with TRBJ2-3, with a weak D call TRBD1 (5 bases). Trimming took off 3 bases at V and 0 bases at J, with 10 bases between the two ends. CDR3 length: 15 amino acids. CDR1 and CDR2 from the germline V gene are SEHNR and FQNEAQ (reference sequence). CDR3 nucleotide sequence: TGTGCCAGCAGCTTGACAGTGGATAGCACAGATACGCAGTATTTT. It codes for CASSLTVDSTDTQYF.

This clonotype was counted a few times. The chain recombines TRBV4-1 with TRBJ2-5; TRBD1 matches 7 bases. This CDR3 spans 15 amino acids. V lost 4 bases to trimming and J lost 1 base; unmatched junction nucleotides: 6. Germline V gene lookup returns CDR1 MGHRA and CDR2 YSYEKL. CDR3 DNA: TGCGCCAGCAGCCCATCGACAGGGAGCCAAGAGACCCAGTACTTC. As protein: CASSPSTGSQETQYF.

Only a few counts were recorded for this clonotype. The J gene is TRBJ2-2, the V gene TRBV27; 14 bases line up with TRBD2. This CDR3 has 16 amino acids. The V segment lost 5 bases and the J segment 5 bases; nucleotides outside the gene matches: 4. Germline assignment: CDR1 MNHEY and CDR2 SMNVEV (reference sequence). In DNA, the CDR3 is TGTGCCAGCAGTGCGACTAGCGGGAGGGAGACCGGGGAGCTGTTTTTT. Residues: CASSATSGRETGELFF.

This clonotype was observed a handful of times. The chain has TRBV4-2 and TRBJ1-1, with TRBD1 identical over 9 bases. This CDR3 has 15 amino acids. Germline trimming cut 4 bases from V and 5 bases from J; bases unmatched to any gene: 8. Per the germline V gene, CDR1 is LGHNA and CDR2 is YNFKEQ. The CDR3 DNA follows: TGTGCCAGCAGCCCACGGGATGGACAGGGGACTGAAGCTTTCTTT. Its protein product is CASSPRDGQGTEAFF.